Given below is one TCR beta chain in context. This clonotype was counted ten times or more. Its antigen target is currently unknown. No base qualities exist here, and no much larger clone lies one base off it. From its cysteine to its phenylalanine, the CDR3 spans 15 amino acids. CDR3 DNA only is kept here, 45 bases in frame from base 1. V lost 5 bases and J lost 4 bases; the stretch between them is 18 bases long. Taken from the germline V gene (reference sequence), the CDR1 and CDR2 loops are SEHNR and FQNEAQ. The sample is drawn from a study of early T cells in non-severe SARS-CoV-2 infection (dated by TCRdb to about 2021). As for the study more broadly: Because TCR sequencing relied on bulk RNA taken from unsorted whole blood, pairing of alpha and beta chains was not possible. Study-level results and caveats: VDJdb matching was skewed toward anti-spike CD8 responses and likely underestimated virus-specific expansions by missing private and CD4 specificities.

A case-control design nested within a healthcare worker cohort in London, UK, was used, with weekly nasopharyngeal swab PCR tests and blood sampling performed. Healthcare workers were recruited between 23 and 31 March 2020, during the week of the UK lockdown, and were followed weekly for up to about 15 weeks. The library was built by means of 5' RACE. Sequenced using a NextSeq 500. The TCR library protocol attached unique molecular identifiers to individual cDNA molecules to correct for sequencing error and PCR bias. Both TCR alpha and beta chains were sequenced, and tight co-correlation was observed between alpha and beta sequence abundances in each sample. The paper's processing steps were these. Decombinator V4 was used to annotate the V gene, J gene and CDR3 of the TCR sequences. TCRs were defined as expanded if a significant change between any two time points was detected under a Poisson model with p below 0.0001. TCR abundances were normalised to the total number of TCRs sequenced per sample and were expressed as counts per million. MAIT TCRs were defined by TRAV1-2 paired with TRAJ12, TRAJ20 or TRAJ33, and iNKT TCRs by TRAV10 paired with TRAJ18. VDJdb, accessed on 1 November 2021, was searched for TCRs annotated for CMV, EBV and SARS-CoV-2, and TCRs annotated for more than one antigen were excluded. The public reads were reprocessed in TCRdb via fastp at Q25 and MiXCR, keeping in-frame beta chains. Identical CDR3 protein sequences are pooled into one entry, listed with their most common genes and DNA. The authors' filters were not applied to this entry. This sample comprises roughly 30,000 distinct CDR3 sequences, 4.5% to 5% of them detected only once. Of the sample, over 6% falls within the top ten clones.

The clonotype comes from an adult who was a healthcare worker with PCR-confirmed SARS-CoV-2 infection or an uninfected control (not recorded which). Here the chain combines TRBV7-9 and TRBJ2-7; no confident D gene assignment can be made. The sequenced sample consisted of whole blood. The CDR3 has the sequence CASSPRPTASYEQYF. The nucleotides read TGTGCCAGCAGCCCCCGTCCGACGGCCTCGTACGAGCAGTACTTC.